A single sample is the source of the 15 T cell receptor beta chains below, sequenced in a study of blood T cell repertoires in COVID-19. The protocol was immunoSEQ multiplex PCR, while the TCRdb copy is restricted to in-frame clones and leaves out a portion. This table holds more than 200,000 clones, roughly 80% found once. Sequencing was carried out using peripheral blood. The receptors stem from a woman at least 80 years old with acute or convalescent COVID-19.

The chain's CDR3 is CASSSGGAAGANVLTF. The CDR3 DNA follows: TGCGCCAGCAGCTCTGGAGGGGCTGCTGGGGCCAACGTCCTGACTTTC. The rearrangement uses TRBV5-1 and TRBJ2-6; D possibly corresponds to TRBD2 (6 bases). Germline-derived CDR1 and CDR2 are SGHRS and YFSETQ. V was shortened by 3 bases and J by 2 bases, with 12 bases between the two germline ends. This CDR3 contains 16 residues.

V and J are TRBV6-5 and TRBJ1-2; D is ambiguous. In germline, CDR1 is MNHEY, CDR2 SVGAGI. V was clipped by 6 bases and J by 7 bases, with 9 bases between them. This CDR3 contains 11 residues. DNA of the CDR3: TGTGCCAGCAGACGGGAGGGTGGCTACACCTTC. This codes for CASRREGGYTF.

The gene calls are TRBV3-1 (or the pseudogene TRBV3-2) and TRBJ1-5, with no clear D. The CDR3 is 14 residues long. Trimming stripped 2 bases from V and 4 bases from J, with 9 bases between. Germline loops: CDR1 LGHDT, CDR2 YNNKEL (reference sequence). CDR3 in DNA: TGTGCCAGCAGCCAAAGTGGGAGTAATCAGCCCCAGCATTTT. Translation: CASSQSGSNQPQHF.

This clone was detected many times. V and J are TRBV5-4 and TRBJ2-7; D uncertain. The CDR3 has 13 residues. V dropped 0 bases and J dropped 5 bases, with 9 bases sitting between them. Germline V gene sequence: CDR1 SGHNT, CDR2 YYREEE (reference sequence). CDR3 region: CASSLARGDEQYF. In nucleotides, the CDR3 is TGTGCCAGCAGCTTGGCCAGAGGAGACGAGCAGTACTTC.

This clone occurred once. The chain joins TRBV6-5 to TRBJ2-7, with 7 bases matching TRBD1. The CDR3 runs 14 residues. Germline V gives CDR1 MNHEY, CDR2 SVGAGI. The V gene end was trimmed by 2 bases and the J gene end by 12 bases; junction bases not matched to a gene: 13. The CDR3 region has the DNA TGTGCCAGCAGTTACCGGGCAGAACAGGGGAGCAGGTACTTC. Translating it yields CASSYRAEQGSRYF.

V gene TRBV2 combines with J gene TRBJ1-5; TRBD1 agrees at 9 bases. This CDR3 contains 14 residues. V lost 6 bases to trimming and J lost 11 bases; unmatched junction nucleotides: 11. Germline V gene sequence: CDR1 SNHLY, CDR2 FYNNEI. In nucleotides, the CDR3 is TGTGCCAGCAGCGCCGGGACAGGGTTAAGAGCCCAGCATTTT. Translating it yields CASSAGTGLRAQHF.

This clone appeared once. V is TRBV29-1 and J is TRBJ1-2; unclear D gene. The CDR3 is 11 residues long. In germline, CDR1 is SQVTM, CDR2 ANQGSEA. Trimming stripped 7 bases from V and 4 bases from J, with 10 bases between. The CDR3 loop is CSGQVGYGYTF. CDR3 nucleotide sequence: TGCAGCGGCCAGGTTGGCTATGGCTACACCTTC.

The V call is TRBV6-6, the J call TRBJ1-2, with 7 bases matching TRBD1. V shed 0 bases and J 6 bases; nucleotides not matched to a gene: 4. The germline V gene has CDR1 MNHNY and CDR2 SVGAGI (reference sequence). This CDR3 contains 14 residues. The CDR3 DNA reads as TGTGCCAGCAGTTACTCAGCAGGGGGGAATGGCTACACCTTC. This sequence encodes CASSYSAGGNGYTF.

The chain has TRBV5-1 and TRBJ1-2; D is possibly TRBD1 (5 bases). Per germline, CDR1 SGHRS and CDR2 YFSETQ. CDR3 length: 16 amino acids. V was pared by 1 base and J by 4 bases, with 17 bases between. Here the CDR3 reads CASSLSGGPTFYGYTF. CDR3 DNA: TGCGCCAGCAGCTTGAGCGGGGGACCGACTTTCTATGGCTACACCTTC.

This chain uses TRBV14 with TRBJ1-6; 7 bases match TRBD1. CDR3 length equals 16 residues. Germline lookup yields CDR1 SGHDN and CDR2 FVKESK. V dropped 0 bases and J dropped 7; count of bases not matched to a gene: 6. CDR3 DNA sequence: TGTGCCAGCAGCCAAGATCGCGGGACAGTAAATTCACCCCTCCACTTT. This translates into CASSQDRGTVNSPLHF.

This rearrangement joins TRBV19 to TRBJ1-1, with D unresolved. The CDR3 extends over 13 amino acids. V lost 5 bases and J lost 9, with 16 bases in between. Per the germline V gene, CDR1 is LNHDA and CDR2 is SQIVND (reference sequence). Here the CDR3 reads CASSLPAEHKAFF. The CDR3 DNA is TGTGCCAGTAGTCTGCCTGCGGAGCATAAAGCTTTCTTT. Drawing the rest from reference TRBV19 and TRBJ1-1, the complete variable domain is DGGITQSPKYLFRKEGQNVTLSCEQNLNHDAMYWYRQDPGQGLRLIYYSQIVNDFQKGDIAEGYSVSREKKESFPLTVTSAQKNPTAFYLCASSLPAEHKAFFGQGTRLTVV.

The J gene is TRBJ2-3, the V gene TRBV2; 14 bases align to TRBD2. The CDR3 sequence is 16 residues long. Per the germline V gene, CDR1 is SNHLY and CDR2 is FYNNEI. Losses at the gene ends were 7 bases for V and 0 bases for J; bases not matched to a gene: 3. In DNA form, the CDR3 reads TGTGCCAGCAAGACTAGCGGGAGGGCTAGCACAGATACGCAGTATTTT. Translating gives CASKTSGRASTDTQYF.

The V gene is TRBV2, the J gene TRBJ2-5; TRBD1 aligns across 12 bases. CDR3 size: 15 residues. Looked up from germline, CDR1 is SNHLY and CDR2 is FYNNEI. J lost 4 bases, V lost 6 bases, and 6 bases had no gene match. CDR3 nucleotides: TGTGCCAGCAGCCGGGACAGGGGGCCTGGAGAGACCCAGTACTTC. Amino acids: CASSRDRGPGETQYF.

The chain recombines TRBV21-1 with TRBJ2-7; the table's D call TRBD1 went unverified against the DNA. TRBV21-1 is reported as a pseudogene. CDR3 length: 14 amino acids. CDR3 coding DNA: TGTGCCAGCAGCCCGGACAGGGTCTCGGGGGAGCAGTACTTC. Amino acid sequence: CASSPDRVSGEQYF.

The V call is TRBV7-2, the J call TRBJ2-5; D gene unclear. With 5 bases removed from V and 0 bases from J, the gap between germline ends came to 10 bases. The CDR3 consists of 14 residues. Germline CDR1 reads SGHTA; CDR2 reads FQGNSA. The CDR3 DNA reads as TGTGCCAGCAGCGAAGACACCTACCAAGAGACCCAGTACTTC. Amino acids: CASSEDTYQETQYF.